This TCR beta chain was found in a study of shared clonotypes between healthy human individuals. Germline values: CDR1 ENHRY, CDR2 SYGVKD. This CDR3 spans 16 amino acids. V dropped 1 base and J dropped 5; count of bases not matched to a gene: 8. Unsorted PBMC DNA underwent sequencing on ten immunoSEQ deep assay plates. Generated by immunoSEQ multiplex PCR, the TCRdb table keeps only in-frame clones and is missing some. The sample includes about half a million clones, roughly 78% seen only once; the top ten take less than 15%. Donors were Caucasian adults residing in Nashville, Tennessee, USA. V is TRBV10-3 and J is TRBJ2-5; 9 nucleotides align to TRBD2. The TCR originated in a woman aged 40 to 50 in good health. Some clones in this sample may be carry-over from other donors' samples. The sequenced sample consisted of PBMCs. CDR3 in DNA: TGTGCCATCAGTGAGTTGGGTAGCGGGAGAGCGGAGACCCAGTACTTC. Translation gives CAISELGSGRAETQYF.